The 25 T cell receptor beta chains below were found in one sample sequenced in a study of T-cell reconstitution after alpha-beta-depleted transplantation in children. Unique molecular identifiers were incorporated when the TCRbeta library was constructed. TCRdb analysed the PCR reads with MiXCR anew, one entry per CDR3 protein. Here the sample spans more than 250,000 distinct CDR3 sequences, around 9.6% being singletons. The sequenced sample was PBMCs from the stem cell graft donor, obtained from the stem cell graft. These receptors all come from a human donor who donated a stem cell graft to a child with SCID.

This clonotype was counted many times. This chain links TRBV29-1 with TRBJ2-3, with D maybe TRBD2 (5 bases). The germline V and J ends were trimmed by 1 base and 4 bases, with 12 bases remaining between them. This CDR3 region has 14 residues. Germline V gene sequence: CDR1 SQVTM, CDR2 ANQGSEA. CDR3 protein: CSVEASSGPDTQYF. The DNA for the CDR3 is TGCAGCGTTGAAGCTAGCAGTGGTCCAGATACGCAGTATTTT.

This clonotype was seen repeatedly, ten times or more. One end of the junction does not line up with germline, which may come from a read error. The rearrangement joins TRBV11-2 to TRBJ2-5; 8 bases are a match to TRBD2. The germline gives CDR1 SGHAT, CDR2 FQNNGV. The CDR3 contains 14 residues. The CDR3 bases are TGTGCCAGCAGCTTAGATCGGGGACTAGAGGCCCAGTACTTC. Translated: CASSLDRGLEAQYF.

This sequence joins TRBV4-1 and TRBJ2-7; TRBD1 matches 7 bases. Germline lookup yields CDR1 MGHRA and CDR2 YSYEKL. There are 14 residues in the CDR3. V shed 0 bases and J 6 bases; nucleotides not matched to a gene: 5. CDR3 protein: CASSQDQGDLEQYF. CDR3 sequence (DNA): TGCGCCAGCAGCCAAGATCAGGGGGACCTCGAGCAGTACTTC.

This rearrangement joins TRBV10-3 to TRBJ1-6; D perhaps matches TRBD1 (5 bases). The V and J ends lost 10 bases and 6 bases respectively, with 19 bases between them. The CDR3 extends over 15 amino acids. CDR1 is ENHRY and CDR2 is SYGVKD in the germline V gene. The CDR3 here is CATGSGLLINSPLHF. CDR3 coding DNA: TGTGCCACCGGATCAGGGCTACTTATTAATTCACCCCTCCACTTT.

The chain carries TRBV2 and TRBJ2-5; D gene ambiguous. From germline, CDR1 is SNHLY and CDR2 FYNNEI. V was cut by 2 bases and J by 6 bases, with 16 bases left in between. CDR3 length: 15 amino acids. The CDR3 here is CASSETAGTQKTQYF. The CDR3 DNA follows: TGTGCCAGCAGTGAAACCGCCGGTACGCAAAAGACCCAGTACTTC.

The chain uses TRBV28 and TRBJ2-4; D gene ambiguous. The germline V gene encodes CDR1 MDHEN and CDR2 SYDVKM. Trimming removed 7 bases at V and 2 bases at J, with 12 bases between. CDR3 length: 14 residues. The CDR3 here is CASNKGFSKNIQYF. CDR3 bases: TGTGCCAGCAATAAAGGGTTTTCCAAAAACATTCAGTACTTC.

This clonotype was seen many times. The genes are TRBV2 and TRBJ2-7, with 9 bases aligning to TRBD1. The CDR3 length is 13 residues. Germline V gives CDR1 SNHLY, CDR2 FYNNEI. J was trimmed by 4 bases and V by 8 bases; bases with no gene match: 6. The CDR3 DNA follows: TGTGCCAGCGGAGGGACAGGGAAGTACGAGCAGTACTTC. This encodes CASGGTGKYEQYF.

This chain joins TRBV20-1 and TRBJ1-6; D is perhaps TRBD1 (6 bases). This CDR3 is 14 amino acids long. Germline V gene sequence: CDR1 DFQATT, CDR2 SNEGSKA (reference sequence). Trimming took off 0 bases at V and 10 bases at J, with 13 bases between the two ends. Here the CDR3 reads CSARDGGAGSPLHF. In DNA form, the CDR3 reads TGCAGTGCTAGAGATGGGGGGGCAGGATCACCCCTCCACTTT.

The table lists this clonotype with a few counts. CDR3 region: CASRPRGSFTDTQYF. Written as DNA, the CDR3 is TGTGCCAGCAGGCCACGGGGCAGCTTCACAGATACGCAGTATTTT. The chain carries TRBV12-3 or TRBV12-4 and TRBJ2-3; D may match TRBD1 or TRBD2 (5 bases each). The CDR3 covers 15 residues. Trimming cost V 6 bases and J 2 bases, with 15 bases left between them.

Points on this clonotype: A junction boundary mismatches the germline segment, possibly from a read error. The genes are TRBV3-1 and TRBJ2-3; D uncertain. Germline loops: CDR1 LGHDT, CDR2 YNNKEL (reference sequence). The CDR3 sequence is 15 residues long. The CDR3 DNA reads TGTGCCACCAGCAAAGAGGTCCCTTGGACAGATACGCAGTATTTT. Translated, it gives CATSKEVPWTDTQYF.

The sample holds a few counts of this clonotype. The chain has TRBV5-1 and TRBJ2-7, with 10 nucleotides matching TRBD1. The CDR3 has 14 amino acids. Germline loops: CDR1 SGHRS, CDR2 YFSETQ. The junction had 3 bases not matched to a gene; V was cut back by 0 bases and J by 6 bases. For the CDR3, the DNA is TGCGCCAGCAGCTTGGCCGGGACAGGGGTCGAGCAGTACTTC. It specifies CASSLAGTGVEQYF.

The rearrangement links TRBV12-3 or TRBV12-4 to TRBJ2-5; 11 positions match TRBD2. The CDR3 length is 16 residues. V shed 6 bases, J shed 2 bases, and the junction held 8 bases outside the gene matches. Here the CDR3 reads CASRPTSGGPQETQYF. The CDR3 nucleotides read TGTGCCAGCAGACCTACTAGCGGGGGACCGCAAGAGACCCAGTACTTC.

The rearrangement joins TRBV12-3 or TRBV12-4 to TRBJ2-7; maybe TRBD1 (6 bases). The V end lost 5 bases, the J end lost 4 bases, and 12 bases lay between the germline ends. The CDR3 is 13 amino acids. The CDR3 DNA follows: TGTGCCAGCAGTACCGGGACAAGATACGAGCAGTACTTC. Its protein is CASSTGTRYEQYF.

The CDR3 here is CASSLRAPGSYEQYF. In DNA form, the CDR3 reads TGTGCCAGCAGTTTAAGGGCCCCGGGCTCCTACGAGCAGTACTTC. The chain carries TRBV12-3 or TRBV12-4 and TRBJ2-7; D unclear. Trimming removed 2 bases at V and 0 bases at J, with 11 bases between. The CDR3 spans 15 residues.

This chain's CDR3 is CAIRGDRESSPLHF. CDR3 DNA: TGTGCCATCAGGGGTGACAGGGAGTCTTCACCCCTCCACTTT. The gene calls are TRBV10-3 and TRBJ1-6; 7 nucleotides line up with TRBD1. The CDR3 spans 14 residues. Trimming took 6 bases from V and 9 from J; bases not matched to a gene: 8. CDR1 is ENHRY and CDR2 is SYGVKD in the germline V gene.

In its sample, this clonotype was seen many times. V and J are TRBV12-3 or TRBV12-4 and TRBJ1-1, with TRBD1 as a possible D gene (6 bases). The CDR3 has 13 amino acids. The V and J ends lost 6 bases and 1 base respectively, with 9 bases between them. CDR3 nucleotides: TGTGCCAGCAGAGAGGACAGGAACACTGAAGCTTTCTTT. This translates into CASREDRNTEAFF.

This clonotype was counted between two and nine times. The chain uses TRBV5-1 and TRBJ1-1; D unclear. This CDR3 region has 14 residues. Germline V lookup: CDR1 SGHRS, CDR2 YFSETQ. V dropped 4 bases and J dropped 0 bases, with 10 bases sitting between them. The CDR3 sequence is CASSPGWLNTEAFF. The CDR3 region has the DNA TGCGCCAGCAGCCCGGGGTGGTTGAACACTGAAGCTTTCTTT.

The chain joins TRBV3-1 to TRBJ2-3; a possible D gene is TRBD1 (5 bases). The CDR3 is made up of 15 amino acids. V was trimmed by 11 bases and J by 3 bases, leaving 21 bases between them. Germline CDR1 is LGHDT and CDR2 is YNNKEL (reference sequence). CDR3 coding DNA: TGTGCCTCCTCCCAAGTGGGGCCTGGGACAGATACGCAGTATTTT. This gives the protein CASSQVGPGTDTQYF.

The CDR3 DNA reads as TGTGCCAGCAGCTTGGCCGGGGCGCTGACCAAAAACATTCAGTACTTC. The encoded protein is CASSLAGALTKNIQYF. The chain joins TRBV5-5 to TRBJ2-4, with D perhaps given as TRBD1 or TRBD2 (5 bases each). The CDR3 consists of 16 residues. V was shortened by 0 bases and J by 2 bases, with 12 bases between the two germline ends. CDR1 is SGHKS and CDR2 is YYEKEE in the germline V gene (reference sequence).

This clonotype was recorded a few times. The chain is built from TRBV29-1 and TRBJ1-2; 7 positions agree with TRBD1. Germline V CDR1 and CDR2: SQVTM, ANQGSEA. V lost 1 base to trimming and J lost 7 bases; unmatched junction nucleotides: 6. This CDR3 comprises 13 residues. CDR3 in amino acids: CSVEADRSVGYTF. In DNA, the CDR3 is TGCAGCGTTGAAGCGGACAGGTCGGTTGGCTACACCTTC.

This clonotype was recorded many times. Written as DNA, the CDR3 is TGTGCCAGCAGCCAAGATTTACTTTGGGGGTTAGGGCAGTTCTTC. The encoded protein is CASSQDLLWGLGQFF. This chain joins TRBV3-1 and TRBJ2-1; perhaps D is TRBD1 or TRBD2 (5 bases each). V was shortened by 0 bases and J by 12 bases, with 18 bases between the two germline ends. This CDR3 has 15 residues. Per the germline V gene, CDR1 is LGHDT and CDR2 is YNNKEL (reference sequence).

This clonotype came up many times. This chain connects TRBV12-3 or TRBV12-4 to TRBJ2-3; 8 bases match TRBD1. J gave up 2 bases and V 6 bases, and 7 bases lay outside the gene matches. The CDR3 sequence is 15 residues long. For the CDR3, the DNA is TGTGCCAGCAGGTCTGGGACAGGCCACACAGATACGCAGTATTTT. Encoded protein: CASRSGTGHTDTQYF.

The chain joins TRBV20-1 to TRBJ1-4; no clear D. The CDR3 has 14 amino acids. Germline CDR1 and CDR2: DFQATT and SNEGSKA (reference sequence). V gave up 0 bases and J gave up 8 bases, with 13 bases separating them. DNA for the CDR3: TGCAGTGCTAGAGATACCACGGCGGGGGAAAAACTGTTTTTT. Translating it yields CSARDTTAGEKLFF.

As regards this clonotype: A read error may produce the germline difference seen at one junction end. The chain has TRBV6-2 or TRBV6-3 and TRBJ2-5, with a tentative D call TRBD2 (5 bases). The CDR3 extends over 16 amino acids. The germline V gene encodes CDR1 MNHEY and CDR2 SVGEGT. CDR3 protein: CASTYRQDSYQETQYF. The CDR3 DNA sequence: TGTGCCAGCACTTACCGGCAGGACTCGTACCAAGAGACCCAGTACTTC.

This clonotype has just a few counts. The gene calls are TRBV7-8 and TRBJ2-7; 7 bases are a match to TRBD1. Trimming removed 7 bases from V and 3 bases from J; junction bases left unmatched: 3. The CDR3 is 12 amino acids. The V gene's germline CDR1 is SGHVS and CDR2 FQNEAQ. CDR3 protein: CASIRDSYEQYF. The CDR3 DNA sequence: TGTGCCAGCATCAGGGACAGCTACGAGCAGTACTTC. Looking up the rest from reference TRBV7-8 and TRBJ2-7 gives the full variable domain: GAGVSQSPRYKVAKRGQDVALRCDPISGHVSLFWYQQALGQGPEFLTYFQNEAQLDKSGLPSDRFFAERPEGSVSTLKIQRTQQEDSAVYLCASIRDSYEQYFGPGTRLTVT.